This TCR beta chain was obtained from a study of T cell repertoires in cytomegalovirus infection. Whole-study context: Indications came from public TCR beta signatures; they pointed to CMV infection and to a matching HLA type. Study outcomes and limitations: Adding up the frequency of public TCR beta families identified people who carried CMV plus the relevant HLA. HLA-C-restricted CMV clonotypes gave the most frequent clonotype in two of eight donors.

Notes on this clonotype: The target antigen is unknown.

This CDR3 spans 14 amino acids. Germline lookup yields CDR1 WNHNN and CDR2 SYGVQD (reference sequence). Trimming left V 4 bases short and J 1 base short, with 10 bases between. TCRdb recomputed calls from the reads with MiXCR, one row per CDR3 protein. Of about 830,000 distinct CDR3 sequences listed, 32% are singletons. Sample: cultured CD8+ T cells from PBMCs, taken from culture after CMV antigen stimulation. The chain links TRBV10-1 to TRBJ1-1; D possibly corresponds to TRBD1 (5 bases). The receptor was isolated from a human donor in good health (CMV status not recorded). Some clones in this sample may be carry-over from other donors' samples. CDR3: CASSVSRGNTEAFF. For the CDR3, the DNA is TGCGCCAGCAGTGTGTCGAGGGGGAACACTGAAGCTTTCTTT.